The rows below give T cell receptor beta chains drawn from one sample of a study of blood T cell repertoires in COVID-19. Generated by immunoSEQ multiplex PCR, the TCRdb table keeps only in-frame clones and is missing some. Of about 64,000 clones detected, 72% appear once; the ten largest clones hold around 54%. Sequencing input: PBMCs or T cells enriched from blood (not recorded which). These receptors were collected from a woman aged 55-70 years who had been exposed to COVID-19. Each CDR3 is given with its conserved first and last residue. Some rows have no size entry. The others give once, few or many, or a class for an expanded clone.

abundance,j_gene,v_gene,CDR3aa
once,TRBJ1-1,TRBV28,CASSRTGPGAFF
-,TRBJ1-1,TRBV2,CATGQMNTEAFF
-,TRBJ1-5,TRBV24-1,CATSARSNQPQHF
-,TRBJ1-5,TRBV12-3/TRBV12-4,CASKGQANQPQHF
-,TRBJ2-7,TRBV3-1/TRBV3-2,CASSQGLYEQYF
-,TRBJ2-3,TRBV5-4,CASSLGTGGTDTQYF
-,TRBJ1-1,TRBV5-4,CASSFKGGGAAEAFF
-,TRBJ1-5,TRBV6-1,CASSYDGAGQPQHF
-,TRBJ1-3,TRBV7-9,CASSLASGTGRRGNTIYF
many,TRBJ1-6,TRBV3-1/TRBV3-2,CASSQVLQGGSPLHF
-,TRBJ1-4,TRBV2,CASSEAQALREKLFF
-,TRBJ1-2,TRBV28,CASSLLQGDYGYTF
-,TRBJ2-3,TRBV11-2,CASSLGPADTQYF
once,TRBJ2-3,TRBV1,CTSSPPHSIRTDTQYF
-,TRBJ2-2,TRBV9,CASSARDRGRGELFF
-,TRBJ1-1,TRBV7-2,CASSPEGRRAFF
-,TRBJ2-7,TRBV28,CASTLAGRSYEQYF
-,TRBJ2-7,TRBV2,CASSDWTSGGYEQYF
-,TRBJ2-1,TRBV6-2/TRBV6-3,CASSLTSGASEQFF
-,TRBJ1-1,TRBV27,CASSFSGSGWDEAFF
-,TRBJ2-7,TRBV28,CASRETGGREQYF
-,TRBJ1-3,TRBV29-1,CSVEGGSGNTIYF
-,TRBJ2-5,TRBV9,CASSVEGGTEKETQYF
-,TRBJ1-5,TRBV10-3,CAISGGSDQPQHF
-,TRBJ2-7,TRBV19,CASSMAAANYEQYF
few,TRBJ2-7,TRBV24-1,CATSDHRDREIYEQYF
-,TRBJ1-5,TRBV12-3/TRBV12-4,CASSPPGLRAQHF
once,TRBJ1-6,TRBV11-2,CASSFPGDSPLHF
-,TRBJ1-1,TRBV6-5,CASRSTGGNTEAFF
-,TRBJ1-6,TRBV30,CAWSTGLERSPLHF
-,TRBJ1-3,TRBV30,CAWSVSGNTIYF
-,TRBJ1-3,TRBV7-2,CASSSANPRGGNTIYF
once,TRBJ1-3,TRBV7-2,CASSLKGGGNTIYF
-,TRBJ2-2,TRBV28,CASSPSGTGELFF